This is a list of T cell receptor beta chains from one sample in a study of T cell responses to AZD1222 COVID-19 vaccine. Clones were sequenced by immunoSEQ multiplex PCR, and TCRdb holds only the in-frame ones, with some missing. The sample holds tens of thousands of clones, approximately 90% seen once. The specimen was peripheral blood, collected on day 0 of AZD1222 vaccination. Receptors originate from an adult in good health. CDR3s include the opening cysteine and the closing phenylalanine or tryptophan. A D gene is named only where the DNA matches it firmly. Some rows mark clone size as missing; the rest say once, few, many or name a class of expanded clone.

>TRBD2|.|TRBV28|TRBJ2-3
TGTGCCAGCACCAAACTAGCGGGGGACACAGATACGCAGTATTTT
CASTKLAGDTDTQYF
>TRBD1|.|TRBV19|TRBJ1-3
TGTGCCAGTAGAGACAGGGATCCTGGAAACACCATATATTTT
CASRDRDPGNTIYF
>.|.|TRBV11-2|TRBJ2-2
TGTGCCAGCAGCTTTGGCAGGGTGGACGGGGAGCTGTTTTTT
CASSFGRVDGELFF
>TRBD1|.|TRBV28|TRBJ1-5
TGTGCCAGCAGTCTGACAGGGGGCAGGCAGCCCCAGCATTTT
CASSLTGGRQPQHF
>TRBD2|.|TRBV2|TRBJ2-2
TGTGCCAGCGTCCTAGCGGGCGGCACCGGGGAGCTGTTTTTT
CASVLAGGTGELFF
>TRBD1|.|TRBV7-2|TRBJ1-1
TGTGCCAGCAGCCCCCGAGGGGGCCACACTGAAGCTTTCTTT
CASSPRGGHTEAFF
>TRBD2|.|TRBV7-9|TRBJ2-4
TGTGCCAGCACCTGGGAGGGAATTCCCAAAAACATTCAGTACTTC
CASTWEGIPKNIQYF
>.|.|TRBV27|TRBJ2-6
TGTGCCAGCAGTTTTGGCCCTGGGGCCAACGTCCTGACTTTC
CASSFGPGANVLTF
>TRBD2|.|TRBV11-2|TRBJ2-5
TGTGCCAGCAGCTTAGGGGTCGGGAGGACAAAGACCCAGTACTTC
CASSLGVGRTKTQYF
>TRBD1|.|TRBV28|TRBJ2-2
TGTGCCAGTTGGAAGACAGGGCCCGGGGAGCTGTTTTTT
CASWKTGPGELFF
>.|.|TRBV28|TRBJ1-2
TGTGCCAGCAGTTCATCTGAGTGGGGCTACACCTTC
CASSSSEWGYTF
>.|.|TRBV27|TRBJ1-5
TGTGCCAGCAGTTTATCAGACCTCAATCAGCCCCAGCATTTT
CASSLSDLNQPQHF
>.|.|TRBV7-9|TRBJ2-2
TGTGCCAGCAGCTTAGACGGGGGCAACACCGGGGAGCTGTTTTTT
CASSLDGGNTGELFF
>.|.|TRBV6-5|TRBJ1-2
TGTGCCAGCAGTTCCCTCCTGGGGCAGGGAAGTGGTGGCTACACCTTC
CASSSLLGQGSGGYTF
>TRBD2|.|TRBV27|TRBJ2-7
TGTGCCAGCAGTTTAAGGCTAGCGGGGGGATCCTACGAGCAGTACTTC
CASSLRLAGGSYEQYF
>TRBD1|.|TRBV5-1|TRBJ2-2
TGCGCCAGCAGCGACAGGGTGAGGGGGAACACCGGGGAGCTGTTTTTT
CASSDRVRGNTGELFF
>.|.|TRBV2|TRBJ2-3
TGTGCCAGCAGTGGGACAGGCACAGATACGCAGTATTTT
CASSGTGTDTQYF
>.|.|TRBV3-1/TRBV3-2|TRBJ2-7
TGTGCCAGCAGCCAAAGAAAAGGGTTCTCCTACGAGCAGTACTTC
CASSQRKGFSYEQYF
>TRBD1|.|TRBV19|TRBJ1-2
TGTGCCAGTAGTATATCTTTAGGGGACAGGGGACGCCGGGAAGCTCGTGGCTACACCTTC
CASSISLGDRGRREARGYTF
>TRBD1|.|TRBV7-2|TRBJ2-4
TGTGCCAGCAGCATCTGGACAGGGTCCAAAAACATTCAGTACTTC
CASSIWTGSKNIQYF
>.|once|TRBV7-3|TRBJ2-1
TGTGCCAGCAGCCTCAGCAGTCCTGGACAGAGCTCCTACAATGAGCAGTTCTTC
CASSLSSPGQSSYNEQFF
>.|.|TRBV30|TRBJ1-2
TGTGCCTGGAGTGTAGGTCGGACCCGAACCACTGGCTACACCTTC
CAWSVGRTRTTGYTF
>.|.|TRBV15|TRBJ1-2
TGTGCAACTAACTATGGCTACACCTTC
CATNYGYTF
>.|.|TRBV11-3|TRBJ2-3
TGTGCCAGCAGCCCGACGTCTAGCACAGATACGCAGTATTTT
CASSPTSSTDTQYF
>TRBD1|few|TRBV28|TRBJ1-2
TGTGCCAGCACAACCGAGGGGGGACAGGTCTATGGCTACACCTTC
CASTTEGGQVYGYTF
>.|.|TRBV15|TRBJ1-4
TGTGCCACCAGCAGGAACAGACTGGCAACTAATGAAAAACTGTTTTTT
CATSRNRLATNEKLFF
>TRBD1|.|TRBV30|TRBJ1-6
TGTGCCTGGACCGGACAGGGGGCGAATTCACCCCTCCACTTT
CAWTGQGANSPLHF
>.|.|TRBV20-1|TRBJ2-1
TGCAGTGCTAGTGTCCAACCCGTCCAGTTCTTC
CSASVQPVQFF
>TRBD1|.|TRBV6-2/TRBV6-3|TRBJ1-2
TGTGCCAGCAGTTACCTACGGACAGGGCTGGACTATGGCTACACCTTC
CASSYLRTGLDYGYTF
>.|.|TRBV6-4|TRBJ1-4
TGTGCCAGCATAGACCGTGGATCAGAGCATAATGAAAAACTGTTTTTT
CASIDRGSEHNEKLFF
>.|.|TRBV6-6|TRBJ2-3
TGTGCCAGCAGGGCCAGCGTGCCGGGACTGAGAGATACGCAGTATTTT
CASRASVPGLRDTQYF
>.|once|TRBV10-3|TRBJ1-2
TGTGCCATCAGTGAGGGGCACGACGGATCCTATGGCTACACCTTC
CAISEGHDGSYGYTF
>.|.|TRBV7-6|TRBJ1-5
TGTGCCAGCAGCTTAGAGACATATGGAGGTCAGCCCCAGCATTTT
CASSLETYGGQPQHF
>.|.|TRBV7-3|TRBJ2-3
TGTGCCAGCAGCTTAAATCCCAGGGAAGGGAATACGCAGTATTTT
CASSLNPREGNTQYF
>.|.|TRBV6-1|TRBJ2-5
TGTGCCAGCAGTGAAAGTGGATTGGAGACCCAGTACTTC
CASSESGLETQYF
>.|.|TRBV18|TRBJ1-5
TGTGCCAGCTCACTTGAGGGGGGGGCTAATCAGCCCCAGCATTTT
CASSLEGGANQPQHF
>.|.|TRBV12-3/TRBV12-4|TRBJ2-3
TGTGCCAGCAGTTCCGGACAGATCACGCAGTATTTT
CASSSGQITQYF
>TRBD1|.|TRBV9|TRBJ2-7
TGTGCCAGCAGCGACGACAGGGCGGAGTCCTACGAGCAGTACTTC
CASSDDRAESYEQYF
>.|.|TRBV2|TRBJ2-5
TGTGCCAGCAGTGATGACAGTCAAGAGACCCAGTACTTC
CASSDDSQETQYF
>.|once|TRBV7-9|TRBJ1-5
TGTGCCAGCAGCTTAGACAACAGGGATAGCAATCAGCCCCAGCATTTT
CASSLDNRDSNQPQHF
>.|.|TRBV6-5|TRBJ2-7
TGTGCCTCGACACAGGGAATCACCTACGAGCAGTACTTC
CASTQGITYEQYF
>TRBD1|.|TRBV10-3|TRBJ1-1
TGTGCCACCCAGACAGGGGCGAACACTGAAGCTTTCTTT
CATQTGANTEAFF
>.|.|TRBV19|TRBJ1-1
TGTGCCAGTAGTGGACCGGGGGATGCCACTGAAGCTTTCTTT
CASSGPGDATEAFF
>.|once|TRBV4-1|TRBJ1-4
TGCGCCAGCAGCCAAGAGGGCACAGAAAATGAAAAACTGTTTTTT
CASSQEGTENEKLFF
>.|.|TRBV24-1|TRBJ1-5
TGTGCCACCAGTGATCTGGACAATAGGCAGCCCCAGCATTTT
CATSDLDNRQPQHF